The 6 T cell receptor beta chains below were found in one sample sequenced in a study of OX40 agonist ivuxolimab in advanced cancers. Libraries were prepared by immunoSEQ multiplex PCR; TCRdb keeps only in-frame clonotypes and omits some of them. Of under 75,000 clones listed, approximately 88% were seen once; the top ten hold 0.75% to 0.9%. The sample consisted of CD4+ or CD8+ T cells sorted from blood, taken in a trial of the OX40 agonist ivuxolimab. These receptor sequences come from an adult with an advanced solid tumor such as melanoma, head and neck, liver or kidney cancer.

The chain is built from TRBV10-2 and TRBJ2-2; D tentatively fits TRBD1 or TRBD2 (5 bases each). Germline CDR1 WSHSY, CDR2 SAAADI. V dropped 5 bases and J dropped 3 bases, with 22 bases sitting between them. The CDR3 extends over 18 amino acids. CDR3 bases: TGCGCCAGCAGTTTTCCTCAAAGGGGACGGACCCACACCGGGGAGCTGTTTTTT. Translated, it gives CASSFPQRGRTHTGELFF.

CDR3 coding DNA: TGCGCCAGCAGCTTGGTTTGGACTAGCGGGACCGTTGAGCAGTTCTTC. Its translation is CASSLVWTSGTVEQFF. The chain employs TRBV5-1 and TRBJ2-1; 12 nucleotides agree with TRBD2. The V segment lost 0 bases and the J segment 9 bases; nucleotides outside the gene matches: 7. The CDR3 consists of 16 residues. Germline V CDR1 and CDR2: SGHRS, YFSETQ.

In DNA form, the CDR3 reads TGTGCCAGCAGCGTGGGGCCAGGGAACACCGGGGAGCTGTTTTTT. Amino acids: CASSVGPGNTGELFF. The V gene is TRBV9, the J gene TRBJ2-2, with D possibly TRBD1 on 5 matching bases. V lost 2 bases and J 1 base, leaving 9 bases between the germline ends. Per germline, CDR1 SGDLS and CDR2 YYNGEE. The CDR3 runs 15 residues.

The chain combines TRBV7-2 with TRBJ1-1, with D possibly being TRBD1 (6 bases). In germline, CDR1 is SGHTA, CDR2 FQGNSA. Trimming pared 6 bases from V and 5 bases from J, leaving 16 bases between. This CDR3 has 14 residues. In DNA form, the CDR3 reads TGTGCCAGCAGTCTTGACAGGAGATGGACTGAAGCTTTCTTT. Residues: CASSLDRRWTEAFF.

This sequence joins TRBV19 and TRBJ1-4; possible D gene TRBD1, 6 bases. Germline lookup yields CDR1 LNHDA and CDR2 SQIVND (reference sequence). The CDR3 loop spans 14 amino acids. V gave up 6 bases and J gave up 8 bases, with 16 bases separating them. CDR3 DNA sequence: TGTGCCAGTAGCCTACAGGGTGGTAACGAAAAACTGTTTTTT. It is translated as CASSLQGGNEKLFF.

This clone was recorded a few times. V usage is TRBV15 and J usage is TRBJ1-2; D gene uncertain. Germline V gene data show CDR1 as LNHNV and CDR2 as YYDKDF (reference sequence). V lost 1 base, J lost 1 base, and 7 bases lay in between. The CDR3 is 14 residues long. The CDR3 protein is CATSRGFNNYGYTF. The CDR3 nucleotides are TGTGCCACCAGCAGAGGCTTCAATAACTATGGCTACACCTTC.